This T cell receptor (beta chain) was sequenced during a study of PD-1 blockade in mismatch repair-deficient tumors (dated by TCRdb to the late 2010s). Concerning the study at large: Between late 2013 and September 2016, the trial enrolled over 80 consecutive patients with 12 mismatch repair-deficient cancer types, every one of whom had been previously treated and was progressing. Tumor-associated T cell clones were tracked in the peripheral blood of patients responding to PD-1 blockade by deep sequencing of TCR CDR3 regions. Summary of the overall study and its limitations: Clones residing in the tumor, which were often undetectable in blood before treatment, expanded quickly after pembrolizumab and then contracted, generally before radiologic responses.

Libraries were made using the immunoSEQ multiplex PCR assay. TCRdb carries this immuneACCESS record with in-frame sequences only. Its versions omit some clonotypes, under half of them owing to an unresolved V gene in the studies checked, with the rest unexplained. This sample gives around 100,000 clones in total; 70% to 80% of them show up just once. The ten most abundant clones make up approximately 4.7% of the sample. For each enrolled patient, mismatch repair deficiency was established using either polymerase chain reaction or immunohistochemistry. Three patients who responded to pembrolizumab therapy underwent TCR sequencing. The phase II trial prospectively evaluated PD-1 blockade with pembrolizumab in advanced mismatch repair-deficient cancers, independent of tissue of origin. Peripheral blood T cell samples were serially collected before and at multiple times after PD-1 blockade was started. Blood sampling times were expressed in weeks after the first pembrolizumab dose.

To note about this clone: It has no known antigen specificity. No much larger clone is present one base from it, and per-base qualities are unavailable.

The material was peripheral blood, obtained 60 weeks after starting pembrolizumab. This TCR came from an adult with mismatch repair-deficient cancer.

The CDR3 region has the sequence CASTLAGVTYNEQFF. The nucleotide sequence reads TGCGCCAGCACCCTAGCGGGAGTAACCTACAATGAGCAGTTCTTC. The V and J genes are TRBV10-2 and TRBJ2-1, with 10 bases in between that match TRBD2. The cysteine opens and the phenylalanine closes a CDR3 of 15 amino acids. Here the CDR3 DNA is all that survives: 45 bases in frame from base 1. CDR1 and CDR2 (WSHSY, SAAADI) derive from the germline V gene. V ends up 7 bases short and J 2 bases short, with an unmatched junction base count of 5.